The rows below give T cell receptor beta chains drawn from one sample of a study of response to subunit inactivated influenza vaccine. TCRdb itself ran the RT-PCR reads through MiXCR, one entry per CDR3 protein. The sample yields more than 550,000 distinct CDR3 sequences, about 11% seen once. This same sample was also taken into another study, of T cells expressing NK-cell markers.

The specimen was PBMCs from blood, collected on the day of vaccination. The receptors here all came from a man between 45 and 60 years old who received an inactivated influenza vaccine. The CDR3 runs from the conserved cysteine through the conserved F or W. A D gene is named only where the DNA matches it firmly. Only part of the rows carry a size: once, few, many, or a class if the clone is expanded.

j_gene,v_gene,abundance,d_gene,CDR3aa,CDR3nt
TRBJ2-3,TRBV6-1,-,-,CASRQGAGLRTDTQYF,TGTGCCAGCAGGCAAGGGGCAGGACTGCGCACAGATACGCAGTATTTT
TRBJ2-3,TRBV28,few,TRBD1,CASRTGMGQYF,TGTGCCAGCAGGACAGGGATGGGGCAGTATTTT
TRBJ2-1,TRBV5-1,few,-,CASSFRPDNEQFF,TGCGCCAGCAGCTTTAGACCCGACAATGAGCAGTTCTTC
TRBJ1-4,TRBV19,-,TRBD1,CASSGQGSLLGEKLFF,TGTGCCAGTAGCGGACAGGGGAGCTTATTGGGCGAAAAACTGTTTTTT
TRBJ2-2,TRBV10-2,many,-,CASSESKLWELNTGELFF,TGCGCCAGCAGTGAGTCGAAGCTTTGGGAATTGAACACCGGGGAGCTGTTTTTT
TRBJ2-7,TRBV12-3/TRBV12-4,-,TRBD1,CASNDRAYHEQYF,TGTGCCAGCAATGACAGGGCCTACCACGAGCAGTACTTC
TRBJ1-1,TRBV28,-,-,CASTLAGGTWNTEAFF,TGTGCCAGCACCTTAGCGGGAGGTACATGGAACACTGAAGCTTTCTTT
TRBJ1-1,TRBV6-2/TRBV6-3,-,TRBD1,CASIPGQGRRNTEAFF,TGTGCCAGCATTCCGGGACAGGGACGGAGGAACACTGAAGCTTTCTTT
TRBJ1-2,TRBV12-3/TRBV12-4,-,TRBD1,CASRRQGALDYGYTF,TGTGCCAGCAGACGACAGGGGGCCTTGGACTATGGCTACACCTTC
TRBJ2-2,TRBV5-1,many,-,CASTEDTNTGELFF,TGCGCCAGCACCGAAGACACGAACACCGGGGAGCTGTTTTTT
TRBJ2-1,TRBV5-1,-,TRBD1,CASRGTGDQQFF,TGCGCCAGCCGCGGGACAGGGGATCAGCAGTTCTTC
TRBJ1-2,TRBV30,-,TRBD1,CAWAPDRGLGYTF,TGTGCCTGGGCTCCGGACAGGGGGCTTGGCTACACCTTC
TRBJ2-7,TRBV12-3/TRBV12-4,few,-,CASTMTASSYEQYF,TGTGCCAGCACGATGACAGCCAGCTCCTACGAGCAGTACTTC
TRBJ2-3,TRBV9,-,TRBD2,CASSVEAGGGDTQYF,TGTGCCAGCAGCGTAGAAGCGGGAGGTGGAGATACGCAGTATTTT
TRBJ2-7,TRBV20-1,-,TRBD2,CSASGRTTYEQYF,TGCAGTGCTAGCGGGAGGACGACCTACGAGCAGTACTTC
TRBJ2-3,TRBV13,-,TRBD2,CASSSPTGGPRDTQYF,TGTGCCAGCAGCTCGCCGACGGGGGGGCCTCGGGATACGCAGTATTTT
TRBJ2-7,TRBV18,-,-,CASSPRQDPYEQYF,TGTGCCAGCTCACCCCGACAGGATCCCTACGAGCAGTACTTC
TRBJ2-7,TRBV10-3,many,-,CAISARHEQYF,TGTGCCATCAGCGCACGCCACGAGCAGTACTTC
TRBJ2-7,TRBV5-1,few,-,CASSRGGMSSYEQYF,TGCGCCAGCAGCCGAGGGGGGATGAGCTCCTACGAGCAGTACTTC
TRBJ2-5,TRBV10-2,-,-,CASSFDRQETQYF,TGCGCCAGCAGTTTCGACAGACAAGAGACCCAGTACTTC
TRBJ2-2,TRBV11-2,few,-,CASSSQVIRGTGELFF,TGTGCCAGCAGCTCTCAGGTCATCCGGGGAACCGGGGAGCTGTTTTTT
TRBJ1-2,TRBV6-4,few,-,CASSLGWGASYGYTF,TGTGCCAGCAGTCTTGGATGGGGAGCTAGCTATGGCTACACCTTC
TRBJ2-5,TRBV5-1,few,TRBD1,CASSPGQGGKTQYF,TGCGCCAGCAGCCCGGGACAGGGAGGGAAGACCCAGTACTTC
TRBJ2-3,TRBV7-9,few,-,CASSPTGPTDTQYF,TGTGCCAGCAGCCCAACAGGTCCCACAGATACGCAGTATTTT
TRBJ2-3,TRBV29-1,many,-,CSVEIPGPQKDDTQYF,TGCAGCGTCGAAATACCGGGACCCCAAAAGGATGATACGCAGTATTTT
TRBJ1-3,TRBV6-1,-,-,CASSGLGGNSGNTIYF,TGTGCCAGCAGCGGGCTGGGAGGCAACTCTGGAAACACCATATATTTT
TRBJ2-7,TRBV28,-,TRBD2,CASSPTPTSGRLEQYF,TGTGCCAGCAGTCCAACGCCCACTAGCGGGAGATTGGAGCAGTACTTC
TRBJ2-2,TRBV4-3,few,TRBD2,CASSQGSGERGTGELFF,TGCGCCAGCAGCCAAGGGTCGGGGGAGCGGGGGACCGGGGAGCTGTTTTTT
TRBJ1-5,TRBV20-1,-,-,CSARPGARGGQPQHF,TGCAGTGCTAGGCCAGGGGCCCGGGGCGGTCAGCCCCAGCATTTT
TRBJ2-2,TRBV29-1,-,-,CSVVGTQNTGELFF,TGCAGCGTTGTTGGGACCCAAAACACCGGGGAGCTGTTTTTT
TRBJ2-3,TRBV18,-,-,CATGQRGTDTQYF,TGTGCCACCGGACAGCGAGGCACAGATACGCAGTATTTT
TRBJ2-1,TRBV4-3,-,-,CASSQSKAHYNEQFF,TGCGCCAGCAGCCAAAGCAAGGCTCACTACAATGAGCAGTTCTTC
TRBJ1-1,TRBV5-1,few,-,CASSLRPPQGAIWVNTEAFF,TGCGCCAGCAGCTTAAGGCCACCACAGGGCGCTATCTGGGTGAACACTGAAGCTTTCTTT
TRBJ2-7,TRBV3-1,few,TRBD1,CASSRATGDSYEQYF,TGTGCCAGCAGTCGGGCGACAGGGGATTCCTACGAGCAGTACTTC
TRBJ1-2,TRBV20-1,few,-,CSARKIPEDYGYTF,TGCAGTGCTAGAAAGATCCCAGAGGACTATGGCTACACCTTC
TRBJ2-7,TRBV20-1,-,-,CSARETGVSYEQYF,TGCAGTGCTAGAGAAACGGGAGTAAGCTACGAGCAGTACTTC
TRBJ2-7,TRBV20-1,-,TRBD1,CSARDLGTGSYEQYF,TGCAGTGCTAGAGATCTCGGGACAGGGTCCTACGAGCAGTACTTC
TRBJ1-1,TRBV27,many,-,CASSLLQSGNTEAFF,TGTGCCAGCAGTTTATTACAGTCGGGGAACACTGAAGCTTTCTTT
TRBJ2-1,TRBV29-1,few,-,CSVGPRSYNEQFF,TGCAGCGTGGGACCACGAAGCTACAATGAGCAGTTCTTC
TRBJ1-5,TRBV19,-,-,CASSSDRLGAQPQHF,TGTGCCAGTAGCTCCGACAGGCTCGGCGCTCAGCCCCAGCATTTT
TRBJ1-5,TRBV5-1,-,TRBD1,CASSLGQGQQPQHF,TGCGCCAGCAGCTTAGGACAGGGCCAACAGCCCCAGCATTTT
TRBJ2-1,TRBV12-3/TRBV12-4,-,-,CASSLDLFGSYNEQFF,TGTGCCAGCAGCTTAGACCTATTCGGCTCCTACAATGAGCAGTTCTTC
TRBJ1-6,TRBV6-1,-,-,CASSDRPYNSPLHF,TGTGCCAGCAGTGACAGGCCCTATAATTCACCCCTCCACTTT
TRBJ2-5,TRBV7-9,-,TRBD2,CASSSHSGRMETQYF,TGTGCCAGCAGCTCACATAGCGGGAGGATGGAGACCCAGTACTTC
TRBJ2-7,TRBV5-1,-,-,CASSQPRGDEQYF,TGCGCCAGCAGCCAACCCCGAGGGGACGAGCAGTACTTC
TRBJ2-4,TRBV19,few,TRBD2,CASSGRLAGGHFDKNIQYF,TGTGCCAGTAGCGGCAGACTAGCGGGAGGGCATTTTGACAAAAACATTCAGTACTTC
TRBJ1-2,TRBV4-3,-,-,CASSQDEGQGNGYTF,TGCGCCAGCAGCCAAGACGAAGGGCAGGGGAATGGCTACACCTTC
TRBJ1-2,TRBV10-3,many,-,CAISPPGSGYTF,TGTGCCATCAGCCCCCCAGGATCTGGCTACACCTTC
TRBJ2-2,TRBV7-2,-,-,CASRATPGDTGELFF,TGTGCCAGCAGAGCGACTCCCGGGGACACCGGGGAGCTGTTTTTT
TRBJ2-1,TRBV7-2,-,TRBD2,CASSLRGAGVYEQFF,TGTGCCAGCAGCTTACGGGGAGCGGGAGTGTATGAGCAGTTCTTC
TRBJ1-6,TRBV15,few,-,CATSREVVTTGSPLHF,TGTGCCACCAGCAGAGAAGTTGTTACTACAGGTTCACCCCTCCACTTT
TRBJ2-1,TRBV20-1,few,TRBD1,CSARDLTGTGYNEQFF,TGCAGTGCTAGAGATTTGACCGGGACAGGGTACAATGAGCAGTTCTTC
TRBJ2-1,TRBV9,few,-,CASSVGAGVEQFF,TGTGCCAGCAGCGTGGGGGCGGGGGTTGAGCAGTTCTTC
TRBJ2-1,TRBV5-1,few,TRBD2,CASSLGRGGAAYNEQFF,TGCGCCAGCAGCTTGGGTCGCGGGGGGGCCGCTTACAATGAGCAGTTCTTC
TRBJ2-2,TRBV10-3,-,TRBD2,CAISGGTSGGSGELFF,TGTGCCATCAGTGGCGGGACTAGCGGGGGGTCCGGGGAGCTGTTTTTT
TRBJ2-1,TRBV20-1,-,TRBD2,CSAQQRGGSYNEQFF,TGCAGTGCCCAGCAGCGCGGGGGGTCCTACAATGAGCAGTTCTTC
TRBJ1-2,TRBV7-9,few,-,CASSPGTFYGYTF,TGTGCCAGCAGCCCGGGGACTTTCTATGGCTACACCTTC
TRBJ1-5,TRBV5-5,-,-,CASSPDGGWGGNQPQHF,TGTGCCAGCAGCCCCGACGGCGGGTGGGGAGGGAATCAGCCCCAGCATTTT